These 32 T cell receptor beta chains originate from one sample sequenced in a study of shared clonotypes between healthy human individuals. Clones were read by immunoSEQ multiplex PCR, and TCRdb kept only the in-frame ones, dropping some. The sample carries 550,000 to 750,000 clones, 95% to 96% recorded once. Naive CD8 isolation took CD45RO-negative cells positively selected for CCR7 and excluded terminally differentiated effector memory CD45RA+ cells. The source material was naive CD8+ T cells sorted from blood. The receptors shown here come from a woman in her 30s in good health.

For this clone: This specimen includes other DNA sequences encoding the same CDR3. The V and J genes are TRBV6-1 and TRBJ2-2; 13 bases agree with TRBD2. The CDR3 is 18 residues long. J lost 0 bases, V lost 1 base, and 2 bases had no gene match. Looked up from germline, CDR1 is MNHNS and CDR2 is SASEGT. The DNA for the CDR3 is TGTGCCAGCAGTGAAGAGGGACTAGCGGGGACGAACACCGGGGAGCTGTTTTTT. Translation gives CASSEEGLAGTNTGELFF.

This clone has just one count. The rearrangement links TRBV11-2 to TRBJ1-1, with 7 nucleotides matching TRBD1. V shed 3 bases, J shed 5 bases, and the junction held 9 bases outside the gene matches. CDR3 length equals 15 residues. From germline, CDR1 is SGHAT and CDR2 FQNNGV. The CDR3, as DNA: TGTGCCAGCAGCTTCCCGACAGGGAGGGTGACTGAAGCTTTCTTT. It encodes CASSFPTGRVTEAFF.

The chain employs TRBV27 and TRBJ1-2; D gene unclear. The CDR3 consists of 13 residues. Germline V lookup: CDR1 MNHEY, CDR2 SMNVEV (reference sequence). V lost 0 bases and J 6 bases, leaving 8 bases between the germline ends. In DNA form, the CDR3 reads TGTGCCAGCAGTTTATCTTGGTTAGATGGCTACACCTTC. Protein sequence: CASSLSWLDGYTF.

This chain joins TRBV11-2 and TRBJ1-2; D gene uncertain. This CDR3 is 12 amino acids long. Between the trimmed V and J ends, which lost 5 bases and 6 bases, there was a span of 10 bases. Germline CDR1 reads SGHAT; CDR2 reads FQNNGV. The CDR3 bases are TGTGCCAGCAGCCCCCCCAACCATGGCTACACCTTC. Translated, it gives CASSPPNHGYTF.

The chain has TRBV7-6 and TRBJ2-7, with D hard to call. Germline V gives CDR1 SGHVS, CDR2 FNYEAQ. This CDR3 has 13 residues. The ends were cut back, 0 bases at V and 1 base at J, with 4 bases in the middle. The CDR3 DNA is TGTGCCAGCAGCTTAGCAACTTCCTACGAGCAGTACTTC. It encodes CASSLATSYEQYF.

The rearrangement joins TRBV19 to TRBJ2-1; 7 bases agree with TRBD1. This CDR3 has 20 amino acids. The J segment lost 2 bases and the V segment lost 4 bases, leaving 20 bases of the junction unmatched. Germline lookup yields CDR1 LNHDA and CDR2 SQIVND (reference sequence). CDR3 sequence reads: CASSTQPTGTGELAYNEQFF. CDR3 in DNA: TGTGCCAGTAGTACACAACCTACTGGAACAGGGGAGTTAGCCTACAATGAGCAGTTCTTC.

CDR3 DNA sequence: TGTGCCAGCAGTTTCGCCGGGACAACCTACGAGCAGTACTTC. The encoded protein is CASSFAGTTYEQYF. The chain combines TRBV27 with TRBJ2-7, with D tentatively TRBD1 (6 bases). Germline CDR1 is MNHEY and CDR2 is SMNVEV (reference sequence). This CDR3 is 14 amino acids long. The V end lost 3 bases, the J end lost 2 bases, and 11 bases lay between the germline ends.

The chain employs TRBV10-2 and TRBJ2-7, with D maybe TRBD2 (5 bases). The length of the CDR3 is 13 residues. The V gene's germline CDR1 is WSHSY and CDR2 SAAADI. The V end was cut by 2 bases, the J end by 9 bases, with 14 bases between. The CDR3 nucleotides are TGCGCCAGCAGTGAGCCCCCGGCGAGCGGGCAGTACTTC. Amino acid sequence: CASSEPPASGQYF.

This clone was counted once. V gene TRBV30 combines with J gene TRBJ2-2; D is unresolved. The CDR3 sequence is 14 residues long. Trimming cost V 0 bases and J 0 bases, with 5 bases left between them. Germline V gene lookup returns CDR1 GTSNPN and CDR2 SVGIG (reference sequence). CDR3 amino acids: CAWSVTPNTGELFF. The CDR3 nucleotides are TGTGCCTGGAGTGTAACACCGAACACCGGGGAGCTGTTTTTT.

The rearrangement uses TRBV4-2 and TRBJ2-5; D ambiguous. The end of the DNA is better explained by TRBJ2-7, so the J call may be wrong. The length of the CDR3 is 15 residues. In germline, CDR1 is LGHNA, CDR2 YNFKEQ. The CDR3 reads CASSQVEQLRNEQYF. The CDR3 DNA follows: TGTGCCAGCAGCCAAGTCGAGCAGCTGCGGAACGAGCAGTACTTC.

As for this clone: The sample carries other DNA sequences with the same CDR3. V is TRBV7-9 and J is TRBJ2-7, with 8 bases that match TRBD2. This CDR3 comprises 13 residues. With V trimmed by 5 bases and J by 2 bases, 2 bases remained unmatched. Germline V gene sequence: CDR1 SEHNR, CDR2 FQNEAQ (reference sequence). CDR3: CASSPGGTYEQYF. CDR3 nucleotide sequence: TGTGCCAGCAGCCCGGGAGGGACCTACGAGCAGTACTTC.

This chain links TRBV28 with TRBJ2-5; D gene unclear. The J call is uncertain, as TRBJ2-7 better fits the DNA end. The germline V gene encodes CDR1 MDHEN and CDR2 SYDVKM. This CDR3 region has 14 residues. In DNA, the CDR3 is TGTGCCAGCAGGGCCACCATCGGGTTCTACGAGCAGTACTTC. Translated: CASRATIGFYEQYF.

The chain is built from TRBV19 and TRBJ2-7; no clear D gene. The CDR3 is 14 residues long. The V gene lost 1 base and the J gene lost 3 bases, with 10 bases spanning the gap. CDR1 is LNHDA, CDR2 SQIVND, per germline (reference sequence). The CDR3 reads CASSIGTISYEQYF. The DNA of the CDR3 is TGTGCCAGTAGTATAGGGACGATTAGCTACGAGCAGTACTTC.

The chain is built from TRBV29-1 and TRBJ2-1; possibly TRBD2 for D (6 bases). Germline V gives CDR1 SQVTM, CDR2 ANQGSEA. V gave up 0 bases and J gave up 6 bases, with 12 bases separating them. The CDR3 runs 14 residues. CDR3 in DNA: TGCAGCGTTGAAGAGGGGGGAGGACGCAATGAGCAGTTCTTC. It encodes CSVEEGGGRNEQFF.

The V and J genes are TRBV6-1 and TRBJ2-7; D remains unclear. V was pared by 6 bases and J by 2 bases, with 11 bases between. CDR3 length: 13 amino acids. Germline CDR1 reads MNHNS; CDR2 reads SASEGT. This CDR3 reads CASRSRMAYEQYF. DNA of the CDR3: TGTGCCAGCAGGTCACGGATGGCCTACGAGCAGTACTTC.

The genes are TRBV29-1 and TRBJ2-5; 9 nucleotides align to TRBD1. V was pared by 4 bases and J by 7 bases, with 1 base of the junction left unmatched. The CDR3 is made up of 11 amino acids. Germline V gives CDR1 SQVTM, CDR2 ANQGSEA. The CDR3 sequence is CSVGQGGTQYF. CDR3 bases: TGCAGCGTTGGACAGGGGGGGACCCAGTACTTC.

J is TRBJ1-6 and V is TRBV6-5, with 8 bases fitting TRBD1. The germline V gene has CDR1 MNHEY and CDR2 SVGAGI. The CDR3 consists of 14 residues. Trimming took 4 bases from V and 8 from J; bases not matched to a gene: 4. CDR3 amino acids: CASSWDRIDSPLHF. The CDR3 region has the DNA TGTGCCAGCAGTTGGGACAGGATTGATTCACCCCTCCACTTT.

The V and J genes are TRBV2 and TRBJ1-1; D uncertain. Looked up from germline, CDR1 is SNHLY and CDR2 is FYNNEI. The germline V and J ends were trimmed by 6 bases and 3 bases, with 17 bases remaining between them. The CDR3 contains 15 residues. The DNA of the CDR3 is TGTGCCAGCAGGGCAAGACAATCACTTCACACTGAAGCTTTCTTT. It is translated as CASRARQSLHTEAFF. The full variable domain, completed using reference TRBV2 and TRBJ1-1, is EPEVTQTPSHQVTQMGQEVILRCVPISNHLYFYWYRQILGQKVEFLVSFYNNEISEKSEIFDDQFSVERPDGSNFTLKIRSTKLEDSAMYFCASRARQSLHTEAFFGQGTRLTVV.

The V call is TRBV10-2, the J call TRBJ2-7; 13 nucleotides line up with TRBD2. V lost 3 bases to trimming and J lost 3 bases; unmatched junction nucleotides: 8. The germline CDR1 and CDR2 sequences are WSHSY and SAAADI. This CDR3 has 17 amino acids. CDR3 in DNA: TGCGCCAGCAGTGAAGGGACTAGCGGGATTCGGGGCTACGAGCAGTACTTC. Protein product: CASSEGTSGIRGYEQYF.

The chain has TRBV5-1 and TRBJ2-7; a possible D gene is TRBD1 (6 bases). CDR3 length: 15 amino acids. CDR1 is SGHRS, CDR2 YFSETQ, per germline. The V and J ends lost 0 bases and 1 base respectively, with 11 bases between them. CDR3 in DNA: TGCGCCAGCAGCTTGGGGACAGAGGGGTCCTACGAGCAGTACTTC. This sequence encodes CASSLGTEGSYEQYF.

This chain connects TRBV28 to TRBJ2-1; D not resolved. V lost 2 bases to trimming and J lost 7 bases, with 12 bases between them. The CDR3 has 14 residues. Germline CDR1 reads MDHEN; CDR2 reads SYDVKM. CDR3 bases: TGTGCCAGCAGTTTAGTCCTAGTAGGGAATGAGCAGTTCTTC. Its protein is CASSLVLVGNEQFF.

The rearrangement links TRBV28 to TRBJ2-3, with D hard to call. V was cut by 4 bases and J by 6 bases, with 14 bases left in between. Germline CDR1 reads MDHEN; CDR2 reads SYDVKM. The length of the CDR3 is 14 residues. The CDR3 nucleotides read TGTGCCAGCAGTTGGGTCCGCAGGCAGGATACGCAGTATTTT. Protein product: CASSWVRRQDTQYF. Complete variable domain (other parts from reference TRBV28 and TRBJ2-3): DVKVTQSSRYLVKRTGEKVFLECVQDMDHENMFWYRQDPGLGLRLIYFSYDVKMKEKGDIPEGYSVSREKKERFSLILESASTNQTSMYLCASSWVRRQDTQYFGPGTRLTVL.

This rearrangement joins TRBV28 to TRBJ1-2, with 7 nucleotides matching TRBD1. This CDR3 comprises 15 residues. Germline loops: CDR1 MDHEN, CDR2 SYDVKM. J gave up 7 bases and V 8 bases, and 16 bases lay outside the gene matches. Here the CDR3 reads CASVLWTGHSAGYTF. Here the CDR3 DNA reads TGTGCCAGCGTGCTCTGGACAGGACATTCGGCTGGCTACACCTTC.

The chain recombines TRBV7-9 with TRBJ1-1, with 9 bases identical to TRBD1. Trimming took 2 bases from V and 1 from J; bases not matched to a gene: 14. CDR1 and CDR2 (germline): SEHNR, FQNEAQ (reference sequence). The CDR3 length is 19 residues. The DNA for the CDR3 is TGTGCCAGCAGCTTACCCACTCCGGGACAGGGACAGGAGAACACTGAAGCTTTCTTT. This codes for CASSLPTPGQGQENTEAFF.

This clone has just one count. The chain links TRBV7-6 to TRBJ2-3; 10 bases line up with TRBD2. This CDR3 has 15 residues. Germline lookup yields CDR1 SGHVS and CDR2 FNYEAQ. V shed 4 bases, J shed 4 bases, and the junction held 5 bases outside the gene matches. The CDR3 DNA follows: TGTGCCAGCAGCTCGTCTAGCGGGAGTGCAGATACGCAGTATTTT. Its translation: CASSSSSGSADTQYF.

The chain carries TRBV27 and TRBJ2-7, with D perhaps matching TRBD2 (6 bases). Trimming removed 6 bases from V and 1 base from J, with 13 bases in between. This CDR3 comprises 14 residues. CDR1 is MNHEY and CDR2 is SMNVEV in the germline V gene (reference sequence). The CDR3 DNA reads as TGTGCCAGCAGAACCGGGACTTATTCCTACGAGCAGTACTTC. It specifies CASRTGTYSYEQYF.

This chain links TRBV29-1 with TRBJ2-2; 7 bases fit TRBD1. The germline V gene encodes CDR1 SQVTM and CDR2 ANQGSEA. The CDR3 is 13 residues long. V shed 6 bases, J shed 5 bases, and the junction held 6 bases outside the gene matches. The CDR3 sequence is CSVDTGVTGELFF. The CDR3 bases are TGCAGCGTCGATACAGGGGTTACCGGGGAGCTGTTTTTT.

This chain joins TRBV29-1 and TRBJ2-1; no clear D gene. V lost 2 bases and J lost 4, with 6 bases in between. CDR3 size: 12 residues. Germline CDR1 is SQVTM and CDR2 is ANQGSEA. The CDR3 DNA reads as TGCAGCGTTGAACCAGAATACAATGAGCAGTTCTTC. It specifies CSVEPEYNEQFF.

The rearrangement uses TRBV2 and TRBJ2-7; the match to TRBD1 covers 8 bases. This CDR3 has 13 residues. Germline loops: CDR1 SNHLY, CDR2 FYNNEI. The trim removed 6 bases at V and 6 bases at J, leaving 7 bases unmatched. The CDR3 region has the DNA TGTGCCAGCAGAGGACAGGGTCGGCTCGAGCAGTACTTC. Amino acid sequence: CASRGQGRLEQYF.

V is TRBV27 and J is TRBJ2-1; D gene uncertain. CDR1 MNHEY and CDR2 SMNVEV come from the germline V gene (reference sequence). This CDR3 is built from 16 residues. Trimming pared 3 bases from V and 2 bases from J, leaving 14 bases between. CDR3 protein: CASSLILGSTYNEQFF. CDR3 in DNA: TGTGCCAGCAGTTTGATTCTGGGGTCCACCTACAATGAGCAGTTCTTC.

The chain joins TRBV19 to TRBJ2-7, with 7 bases aligning to TRBD2. V was pared by 5 bases and J by 2 bases, with 9 bases of the junction left unmatched. Germline V gene data show CDR1 as LNHDA and CDR2 as SQIVND (reference sequence). The CDR3 has 15 residues. The DNA for the CDR3 is TGTGCCAGTAGTGCAGAAGCGGGATTAACCTACGAGCAGTACTTC. Encoded protein: CASSAEAGLTYEQYF.

The rearrangement joins TRBV4-1 to TRBJ2-5, with a tentative D call TRBD2 (5 bases). Germline loops: CDR1 MGHRA, CDR2 YSYEKL. The CDR3 is 15 residues long. Trimming pared 0 bases from V and 2 bases from J, leaving 10 bases between. The CDR3 sequence: CASSQETGLQETQYF. The CDR3 DNA reads TGCGCCAGCAGCCAAGAAACGGGGTTACAAGAGACCCAGTACTTC.